Reported below is one TCR beta chain. The source of the sample is a study of response to subunit inactivated influenza vaccine. V lost 1 base and J 1 base, leaving 11 bases between the germline ends. The CDR3 extends over 15 amino acids. Looked up from germline, CDR1 is LGHNA and CDR2 is YNFKEQ. MiXCR, run by TCRdb on the RT-PCR reads, gives a single entry per CDR3 protein. The data show around 570,000 distinct CDR3 sequences, about 11% seen once. These data are also associated with another study on T cells expressing NK-cell markers. In that study: cDNA encoding TCR beta was synthesized via 5'RACE template switching incorporating UMIs. Five or six donors carried dominant NKG2C+ clonotypes that made up roughly 1.0-7.5% of their CD8+ T cells.

The rearrangement uses TRBV4-2 and TRBJ2-7; D perhaps matches TRBD2 (5 bases). Sequencing used PBMCs from blood, obtained on the day of vaccination. This sequence was found in a man aged 50 or older who received an inactivated influenza vaccine. CDR3 amino acids: CASSQGGQVSYEQYF. The CDR3 DNA reads TGTGCCAGCAGCCAAGGCGGGCAGGTATCCTACGAGCAGTACTTC.